The clone carrying this T cell receptor (beta chain) was seen repeatedly, ten times or more. Antigen specificity is unknown. For CDR3 and TCR beta VDJ profiling, genomic DNA was the template used. TCRdb analysed the reads with MiXCR anew, one entry per CDR3 protein. In the table there are a few hundred thousand distinct CDR3 sequences, roughly a third of which are singletons. These data originate in a study of CD8+CD57+ T cells in acquired aplastic anemia. Study-level background: DNA from sorted CD4+ and CD8+ cells averaged roughly 3.2 ug.

It was patients with CD8+CD57+ cell expansion by flow cytometry who were chosen for sequencing. In all patients, the disease was severe acquired aplastic anemia. Patients were untreated when blood was sampled. Whole-study results and caveats: A set of roughly 27 CD8+ CDR3 sequences was shared between patients and controls, and these sequences appeared highly expressed in patients.

This CDR3 has 13 residues. Trimming removed 8 bases at V and 0 bases at J, with 12 bases between. Germline V lookup: CDR1 SGHDT, CDR2 YYEEEE. Sequenced: sorted CD4+, CD8+, or CD8+CD57+ T cells (not recorded which) from PBMCs. The genes are TRBV5-6 and TRBJ2-7, with no clear D. This clonotype was sampled from a human donor with aplastic anemia. CDR3 sequence: CASPNRSSYEQYF. CDR3 bases: TGTGCCAGTCCAAATCGGAGCTCCTACGAGCAGTACTTC.